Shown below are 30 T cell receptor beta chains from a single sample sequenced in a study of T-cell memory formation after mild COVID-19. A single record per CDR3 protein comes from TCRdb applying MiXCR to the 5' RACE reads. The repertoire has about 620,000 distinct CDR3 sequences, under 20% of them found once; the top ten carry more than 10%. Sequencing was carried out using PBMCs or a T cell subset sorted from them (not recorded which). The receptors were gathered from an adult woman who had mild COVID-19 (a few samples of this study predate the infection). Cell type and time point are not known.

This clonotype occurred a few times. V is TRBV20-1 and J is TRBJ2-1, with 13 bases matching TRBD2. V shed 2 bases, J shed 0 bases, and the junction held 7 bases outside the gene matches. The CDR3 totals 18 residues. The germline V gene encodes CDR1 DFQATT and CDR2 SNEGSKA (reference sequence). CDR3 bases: TGCAGTGCTAGAAAGACTAGCGGGGGGCCCAGCTCCTACAATGAGCAGTTCTTC. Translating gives CSARKTSGGPSSYNEQFF.

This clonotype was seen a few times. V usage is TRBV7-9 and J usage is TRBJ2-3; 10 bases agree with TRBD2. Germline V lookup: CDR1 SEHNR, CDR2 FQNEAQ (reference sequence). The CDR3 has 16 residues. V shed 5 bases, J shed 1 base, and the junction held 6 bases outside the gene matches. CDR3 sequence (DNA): TGTGCCAGCAGCCTCAATAGCGGGGGGCGCACAGATACGCAGTATTTT. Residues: CASSLNSGGRTDTQYF.

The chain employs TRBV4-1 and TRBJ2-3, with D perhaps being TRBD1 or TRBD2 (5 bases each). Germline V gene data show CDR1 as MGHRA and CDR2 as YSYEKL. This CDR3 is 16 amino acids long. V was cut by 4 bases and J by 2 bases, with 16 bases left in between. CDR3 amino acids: CASSRGPGPPTDTQYF. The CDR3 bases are TGCGCCAGCAGCCGGGGACCTGGACCTCCCACAGATACGCAGTATTTT.

CDR3 coding DNA: TGCAGCGGGCAGTCACAGGGACCTATGAGTATCACCTTC. Its protein product is CSGQSQGPMSITF. This chain uses TRBV29-1 with TRBJ1-2, with TRBD1 as a possible D gene (6 bases). This CDR3 has 13 amino acids. Trimming left V 7 bases short and J 13 bases short, with 25 bases between. The germline V gene encodes CDR1 SQVTM and CDR2 ANQGSEA.

CDR3 bases: TGTGCCTGGAGTACTCAGGGATTTGAGCAGTTCTTC. It yields the protein CAWSTQGFEQFF. V and J are TRBV30 and TRBJ2-1; the D gene is possibly TRBD1 (5 bases). This CDR3 spans 12 amino acids. V gave up 2 bases and J gave up 9 bases, with 11 bases separating them. Germline lookup yields CDR1 GTSNPN and CDR2 SVGIG (reference sequence).

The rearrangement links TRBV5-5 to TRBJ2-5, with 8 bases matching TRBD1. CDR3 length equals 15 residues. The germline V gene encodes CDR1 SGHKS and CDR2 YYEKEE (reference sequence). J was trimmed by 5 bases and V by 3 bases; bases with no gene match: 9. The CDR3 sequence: CASSWGRTGSETQYF. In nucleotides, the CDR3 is TGTGCCAGCAGCTGGGGGAGGACAGGGTCGGAGACCCAGTACTTC.

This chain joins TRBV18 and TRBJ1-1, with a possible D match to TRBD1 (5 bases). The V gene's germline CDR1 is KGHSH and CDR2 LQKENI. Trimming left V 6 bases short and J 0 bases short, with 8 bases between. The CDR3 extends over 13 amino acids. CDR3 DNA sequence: TGTGCCAGCTCTGGGGGGGTGAACACTGAAGCTTTCTTT. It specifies CASSGGVNTEAFF. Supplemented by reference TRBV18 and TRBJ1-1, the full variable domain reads NAGVMQNPRHLVRRRGQEARLRCSPMKGHSHVYWYRQLPEEGLKFMVYLQKENIIDESGMPKERFSAEFPKEGPSILRIQQVVRGDSAAYFCASSGGVNTEAFFGQGTRLTVV.

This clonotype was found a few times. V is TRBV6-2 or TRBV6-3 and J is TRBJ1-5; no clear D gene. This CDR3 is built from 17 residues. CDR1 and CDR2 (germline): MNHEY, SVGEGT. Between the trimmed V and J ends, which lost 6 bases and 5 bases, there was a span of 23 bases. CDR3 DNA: TGTGCCAGCAGCTCCCCAACCGACATGACGTTATATCAGCCCCAGCATTTT. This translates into CASSSPTDMTLYQPQHF.

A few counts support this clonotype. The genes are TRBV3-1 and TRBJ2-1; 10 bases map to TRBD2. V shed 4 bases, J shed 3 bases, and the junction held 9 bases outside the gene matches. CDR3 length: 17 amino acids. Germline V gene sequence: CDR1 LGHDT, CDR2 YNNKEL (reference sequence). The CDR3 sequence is CASSPVGVAGGYNEQFF. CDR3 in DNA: TGTGCCAGCAGCCCGGTTGGGGTAGCGGGGGGCTACAATGAGCAGTTCTTC.

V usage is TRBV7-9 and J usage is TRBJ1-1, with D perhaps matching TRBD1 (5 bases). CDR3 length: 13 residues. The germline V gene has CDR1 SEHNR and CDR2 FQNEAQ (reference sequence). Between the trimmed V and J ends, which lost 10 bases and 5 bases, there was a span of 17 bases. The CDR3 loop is CATSPVGATEAFF. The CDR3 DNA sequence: TGTGCCACCTCTCCTGTAGGGGCGACTGAAGCTTTCTTT.

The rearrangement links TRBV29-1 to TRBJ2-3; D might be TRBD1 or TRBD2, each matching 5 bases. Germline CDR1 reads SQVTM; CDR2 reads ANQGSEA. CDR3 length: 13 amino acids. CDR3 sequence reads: CSVRLGGTDTQYF. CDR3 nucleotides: TGCAGTGTACGGCTGGGGGGCACAGATACGCAGTATTTT.

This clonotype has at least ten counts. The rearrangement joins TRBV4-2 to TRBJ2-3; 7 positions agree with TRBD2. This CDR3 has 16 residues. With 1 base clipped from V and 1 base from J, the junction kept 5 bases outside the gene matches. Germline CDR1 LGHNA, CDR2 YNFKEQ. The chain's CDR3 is CASSQAHAGGTDTQYF. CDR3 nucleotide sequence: TGTGCCAGCAGCCAAGCTCACGCGGGGGGCACAGATACGCAGTATTTT.

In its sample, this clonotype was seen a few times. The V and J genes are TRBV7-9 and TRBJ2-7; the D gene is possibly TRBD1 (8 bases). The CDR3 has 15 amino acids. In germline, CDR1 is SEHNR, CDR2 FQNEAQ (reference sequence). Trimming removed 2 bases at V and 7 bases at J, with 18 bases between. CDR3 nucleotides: TGTGCCAGCAGCTTACGGCAGGGGGCGGGGGATGAGCAGTACTTC. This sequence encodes CASSLRQGAGDEQYF.

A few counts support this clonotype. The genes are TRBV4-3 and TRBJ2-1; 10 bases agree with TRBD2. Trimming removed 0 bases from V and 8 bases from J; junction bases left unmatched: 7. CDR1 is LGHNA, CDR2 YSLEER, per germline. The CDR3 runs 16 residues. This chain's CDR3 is CASSQDLPSGSYEQFF. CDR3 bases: TGCGCCAGCAGCCAAGATCTTCCTAGCGGGAGCTATGAGCAGTTCTTC.

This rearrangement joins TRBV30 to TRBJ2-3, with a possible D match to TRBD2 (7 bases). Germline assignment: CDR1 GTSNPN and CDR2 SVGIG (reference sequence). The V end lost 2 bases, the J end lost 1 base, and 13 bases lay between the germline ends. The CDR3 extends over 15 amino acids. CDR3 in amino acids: CAWSPGGSGTDTQYF. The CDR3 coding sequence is TGTGCCTGGAGTCCGGGGGGCTCTGGCACAGATACGCAGTATTTT.

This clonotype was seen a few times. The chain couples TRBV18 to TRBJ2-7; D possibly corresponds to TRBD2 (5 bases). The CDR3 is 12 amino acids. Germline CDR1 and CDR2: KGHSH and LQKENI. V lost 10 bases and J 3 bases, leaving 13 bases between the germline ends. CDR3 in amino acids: CATGKVNYEQYF. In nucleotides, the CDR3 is TGTGCCACGGGAAAGGTTAACTACGAGCAGTACTTC.

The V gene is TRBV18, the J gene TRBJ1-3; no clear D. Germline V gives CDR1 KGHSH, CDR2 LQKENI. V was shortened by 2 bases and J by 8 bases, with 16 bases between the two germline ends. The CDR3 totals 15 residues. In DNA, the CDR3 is TGTGCCAGCTCACCAGGCCGCCCGAAGGGAGACACCATATATTTT. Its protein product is CASSPGRPKGDTIYF.

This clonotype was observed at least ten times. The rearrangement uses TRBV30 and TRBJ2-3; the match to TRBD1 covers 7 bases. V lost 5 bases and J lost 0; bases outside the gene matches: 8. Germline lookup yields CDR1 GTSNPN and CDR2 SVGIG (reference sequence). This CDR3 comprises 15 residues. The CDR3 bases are TGTGCCTGGTATGACAGGGAACCTAGCACAGATACGCAGTATTTT. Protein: CAWYDREPSTDTQYF.

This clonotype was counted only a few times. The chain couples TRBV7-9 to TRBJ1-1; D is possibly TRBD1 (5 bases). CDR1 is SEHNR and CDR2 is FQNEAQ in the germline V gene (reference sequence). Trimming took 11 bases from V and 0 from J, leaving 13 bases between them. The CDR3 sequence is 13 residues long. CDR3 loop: CAGTEPMNTEAFF. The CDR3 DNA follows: TGTGCCGGGACCGAGCCGATGAACACTGAAGCTTTCTTT.

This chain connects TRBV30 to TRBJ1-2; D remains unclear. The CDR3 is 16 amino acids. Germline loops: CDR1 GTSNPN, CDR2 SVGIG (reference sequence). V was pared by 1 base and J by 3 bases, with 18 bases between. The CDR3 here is CAWSGAGPHEYYGYTF. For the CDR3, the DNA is TGTGCCTGGAGTGGGGCCGGGCCCCACGAATACTATGGCTACACCTTC.

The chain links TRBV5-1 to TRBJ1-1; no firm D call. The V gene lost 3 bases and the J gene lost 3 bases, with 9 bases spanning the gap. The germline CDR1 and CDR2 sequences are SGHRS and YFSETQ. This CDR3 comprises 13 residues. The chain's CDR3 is CASSSMIYTEAFF. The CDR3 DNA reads TGCGCCAGCAGCTCTATGATATACACTGAAGCTTTCTTT.

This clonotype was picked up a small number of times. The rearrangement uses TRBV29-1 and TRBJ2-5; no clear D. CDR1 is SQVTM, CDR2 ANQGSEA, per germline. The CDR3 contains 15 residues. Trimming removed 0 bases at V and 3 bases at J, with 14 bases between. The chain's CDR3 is CSVEDQMYGKETQYF. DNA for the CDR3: TGCAGCGTTGAAGACCAGATGTATGGGAAAGAGACCCAGTACTTC.

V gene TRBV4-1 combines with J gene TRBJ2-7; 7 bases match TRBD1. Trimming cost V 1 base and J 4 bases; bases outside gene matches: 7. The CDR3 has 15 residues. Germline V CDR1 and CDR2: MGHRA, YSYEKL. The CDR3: CASSQGQGEVYEQYF. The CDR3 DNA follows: TGCGCCAGCAGCCAAGGCCAGGGGGAAGTATACGAGCAGTACTTC.

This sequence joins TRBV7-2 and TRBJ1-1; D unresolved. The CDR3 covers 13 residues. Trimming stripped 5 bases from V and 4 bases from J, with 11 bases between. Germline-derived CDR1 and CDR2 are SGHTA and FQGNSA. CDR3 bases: TGTGCCAGCAGCCCATACTCACGCACTGAAGCTTTCTTT. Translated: CASSPYSRTEAFF.

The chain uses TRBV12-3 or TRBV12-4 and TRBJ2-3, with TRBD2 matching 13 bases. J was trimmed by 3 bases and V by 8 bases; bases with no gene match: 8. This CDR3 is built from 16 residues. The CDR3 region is CASRGLAGEGTDTQYF. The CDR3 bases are TGTGCCAGCCGTGGACTAGCGGGAGAGGGAACAGATACGCAGTATTTT.

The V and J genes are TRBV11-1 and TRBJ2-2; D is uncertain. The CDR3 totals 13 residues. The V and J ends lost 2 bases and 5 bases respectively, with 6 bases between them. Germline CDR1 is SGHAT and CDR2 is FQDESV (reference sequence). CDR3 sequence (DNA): TGTGCCAGCAGCTTACTGGCTACCGGGGAGCTGTTTTTT. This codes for CASSLLATGELFF.

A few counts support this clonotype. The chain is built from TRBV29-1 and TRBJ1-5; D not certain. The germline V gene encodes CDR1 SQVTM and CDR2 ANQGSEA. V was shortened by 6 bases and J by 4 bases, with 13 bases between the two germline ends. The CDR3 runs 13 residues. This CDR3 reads CSVGEGGNQPQHF. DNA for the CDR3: TGCAGCGTCGGGGAGGGCGGTAATCAGCCCCAGCATTTT.

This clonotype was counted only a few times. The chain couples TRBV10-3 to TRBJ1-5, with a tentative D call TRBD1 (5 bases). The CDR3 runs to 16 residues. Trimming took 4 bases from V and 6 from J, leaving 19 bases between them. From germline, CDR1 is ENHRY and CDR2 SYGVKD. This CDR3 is CAISAAGASSSQPQHF. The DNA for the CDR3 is TGTGCCATCAGTGCGGCCGGGGCCAGTTCATCTCAGCCCCAGCATTTT.

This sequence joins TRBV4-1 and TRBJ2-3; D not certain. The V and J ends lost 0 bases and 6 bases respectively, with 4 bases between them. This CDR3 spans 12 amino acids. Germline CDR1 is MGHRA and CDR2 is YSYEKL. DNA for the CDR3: TGCGCCAGCAGCCAAGAGTCCGATACGCAGTATTTT. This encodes CASSQESDTQYF.

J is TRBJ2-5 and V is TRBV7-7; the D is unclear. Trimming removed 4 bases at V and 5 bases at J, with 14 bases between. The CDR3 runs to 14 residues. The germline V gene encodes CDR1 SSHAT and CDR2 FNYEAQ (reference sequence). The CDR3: CASSSVGVSETQYF. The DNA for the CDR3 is TGTGCCAGCAGCTCAGTAGGTGTTTCGGAGACCCAGTACTTC. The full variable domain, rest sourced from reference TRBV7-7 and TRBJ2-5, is GAGVSQSPRYKVTKRGQDVTLRCDPISSHATLYWYQQALGQGPEFLTYFNYEAQPDKSGLPSDRFSAERPEGSISTLTIQRTEQRDSAMYRCASSSVGVSETQYFGPGTRLLVL.